The table lists the clone carrying this TCR beta chain with a count of one. Trimming took 5 bases from V and 2 from J, leaving 10 bases between them. CDR1 and CDR2 from the germline V gene are SGHVS and FQNEAQ. CDR3 length: 13 amino acids. Profiled with immunoSEQ multiplex PCR; TCRdb holds only in-frame clones, not every one. The sample shows around 230,000 clones, more than 85% of them seen only once. This entry belongs to a study of blood T cell repertoires in COVID-19. Study overall: From the United States, Italy and Spain came samples of acute and convalescent COVID-19. T cells, B-cell-depleted T cells, or PBMCs supplied cDNA or gDNA.

The chain has TRBV7-8 and TRBJ2-7, with D possibly matching TRBD2 (7 bases). The clonotype was recovered from a man between 40 and 49 years old with acute or convalescent COVID-19. The sequencing sample was made of peripheral blood. The chain's CDR3 is CASSPGGPYEQYF. DNA for the CDR3: TGTGCCAGCAGCCCGGGGGGCCCCTACGAGCAGTACTTC.